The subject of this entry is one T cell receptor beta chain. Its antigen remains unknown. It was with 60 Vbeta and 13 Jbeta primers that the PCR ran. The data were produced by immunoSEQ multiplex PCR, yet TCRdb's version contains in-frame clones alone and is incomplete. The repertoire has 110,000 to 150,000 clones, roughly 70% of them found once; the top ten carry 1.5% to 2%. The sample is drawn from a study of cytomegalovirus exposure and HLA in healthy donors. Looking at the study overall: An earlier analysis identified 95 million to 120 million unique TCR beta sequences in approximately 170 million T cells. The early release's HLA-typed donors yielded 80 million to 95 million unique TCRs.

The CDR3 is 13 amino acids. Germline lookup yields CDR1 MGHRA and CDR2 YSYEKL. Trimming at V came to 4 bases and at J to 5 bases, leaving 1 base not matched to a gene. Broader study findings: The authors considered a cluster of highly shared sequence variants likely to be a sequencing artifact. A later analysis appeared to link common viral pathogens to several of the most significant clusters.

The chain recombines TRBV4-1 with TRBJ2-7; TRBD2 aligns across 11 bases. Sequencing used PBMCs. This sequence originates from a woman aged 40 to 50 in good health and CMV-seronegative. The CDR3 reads CASSLAGGNEQYF. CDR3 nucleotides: TGCGCCAGCAGCCTAGCGGGAGGGAACGAGCAGTACTTC.